The clone carrying this TCR beta chain was picked up a small number of times. This sample was taken from a study of blood T cell repertoires in COVID-19. Background on the study: The samples span acute and convalescent COVID-19 from the United States, Italy and Spain.

Authors' data handling: Reference gene primers were amplified, and this amplification served to estimate nucleated cell counts. Repertoires were generated with immunoSEQ multiplex PCR, while TCRdb's copy carries only in-frame clones and drops some. V and J calls and clone size follow that table, whereas D and trimming were derived from the DNA. The sample yields some 130,000 clones, around 80% seen once. The sample consisted of peripheral blood. The clonotype comes from a man in his sixties or seventies with acute or convalescent COVID-19.

The CDR3 nucleotides read TGCGCCAGCAGCTTGTTCCTAGGGGGGGAACCTTCCGGAGGCTACACCTTC. It is translated as CASSLFLGGEPSGGYTF. The rearrangement links TRBV5-1 to TRBJ1-2; maybe TRBD1 (6 bases). This CDR3 region has 17 residues. V was clipped by 1 base and J by 8 bases, with 24 bases between them. Germline V CDR1 and CDR2: SGHRS, YFSETQ.